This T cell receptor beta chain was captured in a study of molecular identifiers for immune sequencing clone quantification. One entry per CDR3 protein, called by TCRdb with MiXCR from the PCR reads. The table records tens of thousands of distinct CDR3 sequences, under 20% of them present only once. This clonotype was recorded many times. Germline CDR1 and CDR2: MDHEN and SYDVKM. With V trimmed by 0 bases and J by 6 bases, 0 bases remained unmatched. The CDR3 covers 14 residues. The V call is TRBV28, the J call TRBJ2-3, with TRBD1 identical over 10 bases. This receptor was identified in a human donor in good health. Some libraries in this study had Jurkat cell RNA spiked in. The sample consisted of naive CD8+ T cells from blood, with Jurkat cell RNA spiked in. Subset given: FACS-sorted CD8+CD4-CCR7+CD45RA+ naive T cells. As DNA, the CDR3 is TGTGCCAGCAGTTTATGGGACAGGGGGGATACGCAGTATTTT. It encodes CASSLWDRGDTQYF.